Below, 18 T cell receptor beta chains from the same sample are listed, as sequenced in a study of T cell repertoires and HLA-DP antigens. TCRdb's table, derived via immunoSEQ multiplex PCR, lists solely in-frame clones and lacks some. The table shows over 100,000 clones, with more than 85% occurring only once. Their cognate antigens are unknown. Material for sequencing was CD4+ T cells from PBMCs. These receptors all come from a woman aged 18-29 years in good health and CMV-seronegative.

Written as DNA, the CDR3 is TGTGCCAGCAGCCTCCTGCGTTCGGCTAGCGGGAGTGCTAGCACAGATACGCAGTATTTT. It translates to CASSLLRSASGSASTDTQYF. The chain is built from TRBV21-1 and TRBJ2-3; the listed D gene, TRBD2, was not tested against the DNA. TRBV21-1 is marked as a pseudogene. The CDR3 is 20 residues long.

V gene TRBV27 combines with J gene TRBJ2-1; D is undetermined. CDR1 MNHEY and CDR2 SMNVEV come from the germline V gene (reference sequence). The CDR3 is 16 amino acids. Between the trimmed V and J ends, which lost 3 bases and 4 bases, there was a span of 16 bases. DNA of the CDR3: TGTGCCAGCAGTTTTTTCCAGACCGCAGATTACAATGAGCAGTTCTTC. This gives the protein CASSFFQTADYNEQFF.

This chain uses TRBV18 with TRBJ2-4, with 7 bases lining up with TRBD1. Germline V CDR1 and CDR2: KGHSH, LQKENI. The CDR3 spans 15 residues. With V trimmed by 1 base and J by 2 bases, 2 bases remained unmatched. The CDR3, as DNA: TGTGCCAGCTCACCACAGAGGGGGCCCAAAAACATTCAGTACTTC. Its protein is CASSPQRGPKNIQYF.

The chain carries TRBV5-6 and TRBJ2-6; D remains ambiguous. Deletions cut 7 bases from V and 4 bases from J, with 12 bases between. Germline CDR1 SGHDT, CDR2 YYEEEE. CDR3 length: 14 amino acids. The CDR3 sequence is CASARAPGANVLTF. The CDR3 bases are TGTGCCAGCGCCCGGGCCCCCGGGGCCAACGTCCTGACTTTC. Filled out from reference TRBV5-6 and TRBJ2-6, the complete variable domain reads DAGVTQSPTHLIKTRGQQVTLRCSPKSGHDTVSWYQQALGQGPQFIFQYYEEEERQRGNFPDRFSGHQFPNYSSELNVNALLLGDSALYLCASARAPGANVLTFGAGSRLTVL.

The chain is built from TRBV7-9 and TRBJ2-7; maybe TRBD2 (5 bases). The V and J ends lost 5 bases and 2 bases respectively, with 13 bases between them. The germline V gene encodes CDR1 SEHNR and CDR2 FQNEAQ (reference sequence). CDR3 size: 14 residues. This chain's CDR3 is CASSPSGVPYEQYF. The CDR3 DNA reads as TGTGCCAGCAGCCCAAGCGGAGTCCCCTACGAGCAGTACTTC.

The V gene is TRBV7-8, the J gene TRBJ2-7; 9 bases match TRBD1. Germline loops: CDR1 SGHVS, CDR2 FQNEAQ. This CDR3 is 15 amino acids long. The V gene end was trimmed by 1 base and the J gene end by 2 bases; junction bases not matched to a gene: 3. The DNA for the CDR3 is TGTGCCAGCAGCTTAGGGGGGACAGGGACCTACGAGCAGTACTTC. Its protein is CASSLGGTGTYEQYF.

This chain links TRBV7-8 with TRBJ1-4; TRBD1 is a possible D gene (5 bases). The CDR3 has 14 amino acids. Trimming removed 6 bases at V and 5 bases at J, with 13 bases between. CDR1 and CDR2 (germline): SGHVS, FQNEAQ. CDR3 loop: CASSRGDTNEKLFF. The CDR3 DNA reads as TGTGCCAGCAGTAGGGGCGACACAAATGAAAAACTGTTTTTT.

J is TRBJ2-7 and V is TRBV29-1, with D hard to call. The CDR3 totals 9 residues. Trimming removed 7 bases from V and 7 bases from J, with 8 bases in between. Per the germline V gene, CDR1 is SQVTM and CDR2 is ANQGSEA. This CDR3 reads CSGNGEQYV. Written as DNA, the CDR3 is TGCAGCGGGAACGGGGAGCAGTACGTC.

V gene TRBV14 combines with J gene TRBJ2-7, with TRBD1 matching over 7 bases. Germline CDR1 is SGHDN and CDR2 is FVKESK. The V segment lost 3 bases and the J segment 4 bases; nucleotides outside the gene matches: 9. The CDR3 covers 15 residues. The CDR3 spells CASSQVGTALYEQYF. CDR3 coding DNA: TGTGCCAGCAGCCAGGTCGGGACAGCCTTATACGAGCAGTACTTC. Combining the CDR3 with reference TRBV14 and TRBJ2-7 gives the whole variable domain EAGVTQFPSHSVIEKGQTVTLRCDPISGHDNLYWYRRVMGKEIKFLLHFVKESKQDESGMPNNRFLAERTGGTYSTLKVQPAELEDSGVYFCASSQVGTALYEQYFGPGTRLTVT.

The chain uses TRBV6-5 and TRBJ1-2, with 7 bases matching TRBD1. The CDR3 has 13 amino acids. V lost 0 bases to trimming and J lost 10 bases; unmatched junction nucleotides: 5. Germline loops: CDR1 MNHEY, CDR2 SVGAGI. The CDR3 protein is CASSYSDGQDYTF. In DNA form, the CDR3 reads TGTGCCAGCAGTTACTCTGACGGACAGGACTACACCTTC.

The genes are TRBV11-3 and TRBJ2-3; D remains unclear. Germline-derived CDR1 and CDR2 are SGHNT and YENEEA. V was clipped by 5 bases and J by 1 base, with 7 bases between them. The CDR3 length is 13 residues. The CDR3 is CASSRSGTDTQYF. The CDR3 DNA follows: TGTGCCAGCAGCCGCTCCGGCACAGATACGCAGTATTTT.

The CDR3 DNA follows: TGTGCCAGCTCTCTTCAGGACAGCAACGAGCAGTACTTC. Translation gives CASSLQDSNEQYF. The chain carries TRBV18 and TRBJ2-7; tentative D call: TRBD1 (6 bases). In germline, CDR1 is KGHSH, CDR2 LQKENI. V was cut by 6 bases and J by 5 bases, with 14 bases left in between. The CDR3 totals 13 residues. Based on the CDR3 plus reference TRBV18 and TRBJ2-7, the full variable domain is NAGVMQNPRHLVRRRGQEARLRCSPMKGHSHVYWYRQLPEEGLKFMVYLQKENIIDESGMPKERFSAEFPKEGPSILRIQQVVRGDSAAYFCASSLQDSNEQYFGPGTRLTVT.

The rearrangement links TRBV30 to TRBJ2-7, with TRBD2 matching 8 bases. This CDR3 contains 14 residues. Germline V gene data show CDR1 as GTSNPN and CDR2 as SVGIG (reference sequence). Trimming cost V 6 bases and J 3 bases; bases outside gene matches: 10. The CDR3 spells CACSRGGKDYEQYF. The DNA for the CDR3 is TGTGCCTGTTCCCGGGGGGGGAAGGACTACGAGCAGTACTTC.

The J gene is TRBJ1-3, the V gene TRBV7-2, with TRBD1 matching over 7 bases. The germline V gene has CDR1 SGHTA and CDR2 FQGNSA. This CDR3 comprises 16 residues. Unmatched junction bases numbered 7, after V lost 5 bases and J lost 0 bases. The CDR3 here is CASSPWTGTSGNTIYF. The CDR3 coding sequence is TGTGCCAGCAGCCCCTGGACAGGCACCTCTGGAAACACCATATATTTT.

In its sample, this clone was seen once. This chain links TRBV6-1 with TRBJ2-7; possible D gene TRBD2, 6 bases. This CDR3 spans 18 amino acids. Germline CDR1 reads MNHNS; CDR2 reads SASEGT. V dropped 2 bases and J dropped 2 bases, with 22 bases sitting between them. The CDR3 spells CASSEPRGWRGSTYEQYF. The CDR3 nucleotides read TGTGCCAGCAGTGAACCCCGCGGGTGGAGGGGCTCCACCTACGAGCAGTACTTC.

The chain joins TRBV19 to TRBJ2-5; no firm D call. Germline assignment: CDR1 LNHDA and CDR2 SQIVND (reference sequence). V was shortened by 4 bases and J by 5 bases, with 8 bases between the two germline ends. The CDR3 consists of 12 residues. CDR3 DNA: TGTGCCAGTAGTACAATAGGGGAGACCCAGTACTTC. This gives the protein CASSTIGETQYF.

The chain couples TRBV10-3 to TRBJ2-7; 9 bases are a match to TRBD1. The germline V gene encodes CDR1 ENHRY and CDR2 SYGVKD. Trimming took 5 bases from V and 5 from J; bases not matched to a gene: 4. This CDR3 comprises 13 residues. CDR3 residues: CAISTTGGDEQYF. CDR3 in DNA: TGTGCCATCAGTACGACAGGGGGGGACGAGCAGTACTTC.

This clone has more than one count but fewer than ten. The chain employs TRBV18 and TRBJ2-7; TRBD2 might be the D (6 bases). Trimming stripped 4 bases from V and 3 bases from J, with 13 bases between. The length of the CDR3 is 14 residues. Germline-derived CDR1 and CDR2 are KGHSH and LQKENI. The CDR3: CASSQRRVDYEQYV. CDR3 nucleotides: TGTGCCAGCTCACAGCGGAGGGTAGACTACGAGCAGTACGTC.